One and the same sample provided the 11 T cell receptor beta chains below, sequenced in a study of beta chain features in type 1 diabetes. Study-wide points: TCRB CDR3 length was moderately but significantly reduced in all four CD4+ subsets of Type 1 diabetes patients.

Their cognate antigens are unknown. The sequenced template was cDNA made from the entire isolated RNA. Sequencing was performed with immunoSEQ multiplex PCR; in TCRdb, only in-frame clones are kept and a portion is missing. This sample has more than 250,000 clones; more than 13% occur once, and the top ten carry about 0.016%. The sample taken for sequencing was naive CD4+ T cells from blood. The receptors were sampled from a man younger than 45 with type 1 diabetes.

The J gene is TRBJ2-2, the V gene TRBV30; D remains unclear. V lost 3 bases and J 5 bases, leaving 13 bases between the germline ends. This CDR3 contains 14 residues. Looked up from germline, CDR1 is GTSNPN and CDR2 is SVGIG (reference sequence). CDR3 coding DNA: TGTGCCTGGAGCCAGAGGCAAAGGACCGGGGAGCTGTTTTTT. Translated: CAWSQRQRTGELFF.

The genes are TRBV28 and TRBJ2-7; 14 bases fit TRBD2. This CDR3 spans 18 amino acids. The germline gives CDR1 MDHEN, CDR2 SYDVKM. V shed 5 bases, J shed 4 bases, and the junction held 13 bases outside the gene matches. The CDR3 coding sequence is TGTGCCAGCAGTCCGCCGGGACTAGCGGGAGAAACGGTTTACGAGCAGTACTTC. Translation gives CASSPPGLAGETVYEQYF.

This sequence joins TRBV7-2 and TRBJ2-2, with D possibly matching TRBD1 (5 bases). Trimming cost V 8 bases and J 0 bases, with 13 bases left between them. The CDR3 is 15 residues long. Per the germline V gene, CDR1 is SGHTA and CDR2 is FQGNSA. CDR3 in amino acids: CASSLRGANTGELFF. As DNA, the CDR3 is TGTGCCAGCTCCCTAAGGGGCGCGAACACCGGGGAGCTGTTTTTT.

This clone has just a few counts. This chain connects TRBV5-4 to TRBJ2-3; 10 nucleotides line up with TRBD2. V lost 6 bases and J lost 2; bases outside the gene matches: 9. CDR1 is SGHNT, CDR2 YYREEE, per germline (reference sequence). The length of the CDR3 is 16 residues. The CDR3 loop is CASTFGGTSDTDTQYF. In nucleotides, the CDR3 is TGTGCCAGCACCTTTGGTGGGACTAGCGACACAGATACGCAGTATTTT.

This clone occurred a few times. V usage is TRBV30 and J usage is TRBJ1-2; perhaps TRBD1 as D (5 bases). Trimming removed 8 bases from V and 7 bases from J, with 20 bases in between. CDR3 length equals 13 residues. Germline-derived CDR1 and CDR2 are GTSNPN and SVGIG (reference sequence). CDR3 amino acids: CAQGAISWAGYTF. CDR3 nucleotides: TGTGCCCAAGGGGCTATTTCGTGGGCTGGCTACACCTTC.

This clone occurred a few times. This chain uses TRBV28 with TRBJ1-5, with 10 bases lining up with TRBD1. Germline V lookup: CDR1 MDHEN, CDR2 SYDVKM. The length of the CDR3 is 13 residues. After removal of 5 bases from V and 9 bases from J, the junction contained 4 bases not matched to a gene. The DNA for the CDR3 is TGTGCCAGCAGTAATGGACAGGGGGGGCCCCAGCATTTT. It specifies CASSNGQGGPQHF.

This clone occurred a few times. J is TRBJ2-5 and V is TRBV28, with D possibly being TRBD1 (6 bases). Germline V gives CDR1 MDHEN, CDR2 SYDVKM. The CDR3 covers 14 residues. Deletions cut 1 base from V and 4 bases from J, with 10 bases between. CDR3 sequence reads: CASSLYGRGETQYF. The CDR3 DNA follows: TGTGCCAGCAGTTTATACGGCAGGGGAGAGACCCAGTACTTC.

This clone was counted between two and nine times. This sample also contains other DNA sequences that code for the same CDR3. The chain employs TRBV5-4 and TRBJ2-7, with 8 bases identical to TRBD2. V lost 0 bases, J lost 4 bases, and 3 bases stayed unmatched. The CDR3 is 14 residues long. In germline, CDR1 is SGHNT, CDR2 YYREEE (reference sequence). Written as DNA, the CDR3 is TGTGCCAGCAGCTTGGGCAGCGGGAGATACGAGCAGTACTTC. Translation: CASSLGSGRYEQYF.

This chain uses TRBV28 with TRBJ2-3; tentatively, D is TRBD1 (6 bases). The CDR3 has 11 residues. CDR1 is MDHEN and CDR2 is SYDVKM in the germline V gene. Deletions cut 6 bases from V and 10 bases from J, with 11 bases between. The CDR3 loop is CASSSDSSQYF. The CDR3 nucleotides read TGTGCCAGCAGCTCGGACAGTTCGCAGTATTTT.

The chain's CDR3 is CASSQTGGYAFF. In DNA, the CDR3 is TGTGCCAGCAGTCAGACAGGGGGTTACGCTTTCTTT. The chain has TRBV6-1 and TRBJ1-1, with 9 bases fitting TRBD1. The CDR3 is 12 amino acids. Trimming cost V 5 bases and J 11 bases; bases outside gene matches: 6. Germline CDR1 and CDR2: MNHNS and SASEGT.

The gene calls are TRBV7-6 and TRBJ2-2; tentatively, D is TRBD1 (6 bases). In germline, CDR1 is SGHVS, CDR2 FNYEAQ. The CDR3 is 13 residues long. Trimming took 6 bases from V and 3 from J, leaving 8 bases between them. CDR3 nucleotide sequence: TGTGCCAGCAGGACAGGCCACACCGGGGAGCTGTTTTTT. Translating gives CASRTGHTGELFF.